These 9 T cell receptor beta chains came from one sample sequenced in a study of blood T cell repertoires in COVID-19. TCRdb's copy holds only in-frame clones and misses some; the assay was immunoSEQ multiplex PCR. The data show fewer than 500,000 clones, about nine tenths seen once. Specimen: peripheral blood. All receptors derive from a woman in her twenties or thirties with active or convalescent COVID-19.

V and J are TRBV2 and TRBJ2-1, with 10 bases lining up with TRBD2. With V trimmed by 5 bases and J by 6 bases, 4 bases remained unmatched. Germline V CDR1 and CDR2: SNHLY, FYNNEI. The CDR3 spans 14 residues. CDR3 sequence (DNA): TGTGCCAGCAGTTCTAGCGGGGGCATCAATGAGCAGTTCTTC. Translation: CASSSSGGINEQFF.

The chain links TRBV25-1 to TRBJ2-5; TRBD2 aligns across 8 bases. The CDR3 spans 14 residues. Looked up from germline, CDR1 is MGHDK and CDR2 is SYGVNS. V was pared by 6 bases and J by 1 base, with 4 bases of the junction left unmatched. The CDR3 bases are TGTGCCAGCAGATCTAGCGGGCCCCAAGAGACCCAGTACTTC. Its translation is CASRSSGPQETQYF.

The chain links TRBV18 to TRBJ2-2; weak D call: TRBD2 (5 bases). Germline CDR1 KGHSH, CDR2 LQKENI. V was cut by 5 bases and J by 5 bases, with 15 bases left in between. There are 15 residues in the CDR3. The CDR3 is CASSSVMSGTGELFF. The CDR3 DNA sequence: TGTGCCAGCTCATCGGTGATGTCGGGAACCGGGGAGCTGTTTTTT.

V usage is TRBV19 and J usage is TRBJ1-5, with D perhaps TRBD1 (6 bases). CDR3 length: 14 amino acids. CDR1 LNHDA and CDR2 SQIVND come from the germline V gene (reference sequence). Trimming shortened V by 7 bases and J by 5 bases, and 15 bases separated the two germline ends. The CDR3 region is CASTEGGGDQPQHF. The CDR3 bases are TGTGCCAGTACGGAGGGAGGGGGAGATCAGCCCCAGCATTTT.

The chain is built from TRBV18 and TRBJ1-5, with 9 bases identical to TRBD1. With V trimmed by 3 bases and J by 6 bases, 9 bases remained unmatched. The CDR3 extends over 16 amino acids. Germline CDR1 and CDR2: KGHSH and LQKENI. The CDR3 reads CASSPPGTGRTQPQHF. The DNA of the CDR3 is TGTGCCAGCTCACCCCCCGGGACAGGGCGAACTCAGCCCCAGCATTTT. The whole variable domain, filled in from reference TRBV18 and TRBJ1-5, reads NAGVMQNPRHLVRRRGQEARLRCSPMKGHSHVYWYRQLPEEGLKFMVYLQKENIIDESGMPKERFSAEFPKEGPSILRIQQVVRGDSAAYFCASSPPGTGRTQPQHFGDGTRLSIL.

This chain links TRBV5-4 with TRBJ2-5, with D tentatively TRBD2 (6 bases). The CDR3 is 13 residues long. The germline V gene encodes CDR1 SGHNT and CDR2 YYREEE (reference sequence). V lost 2 bases and J 5 bases, leaving 10 bases between the germline ends. The CDR3 is CASSFGSEETQYF. The DNA of the CDR3 is TGTGCCAGCAGCTTCGGGAGTGAGGAGACCCAGTACTTC.

The chain has TRBV27 and TRBJ1-5; D is perhaps TRBD1 (5 bases). Germline V gene data show CDR1 as MNHEY and CDR2 as SMNVEV (reference sequence). The CDR3 runs to 17 residues. Between the trimmed V and J ends, which lost 3 bases and 5 bases, there was a span of 20 bases. For the CDR3, the DNA is TGTGCCAGCAGTTTCCTCAGCCCGGGGGGAATGGATCAGCCCCAGCATTTT. Its protein is CASSFLSPGGMDQPQHF.

V and J are TRBV19 and TRBJ1-2; D remains unclear. The CDR3 has 14 residues. The V and J ends lost 6 bases and 6 bases respectively, with 17 bases between them. Germline CDR1 LNHDA, CDR2 SQIVND (reference sequence). The CDR3 reads CASSPGGQTNGYTF. The CDR3, as DNA: TGTGCCAGTAGCCCTGGAGGTCAGACTAATGGCTACACCTTC.

This clone came up a few times. The rearrangement uses TRBV20-1 and TRBJ1-1, with a weak D call TRBD1 (5 bases). Germline CDR1 is DFQATT and CDR2 is SNEGSKA (reference sequence). The CDR3 is 12 amino acids. Trimming cost V 3 bases and J 1 base, with 6 bases left between them. CDR3 in DNA: TGCAGTGCTAGTCAGGGGAACACTGAAGCTTTCTTT. This encodes CSASQGNTEAFF.